The TCR beta chain under discussion was sequenced for a study of low-dose radiotherapy and immunotherapy resistance in tumors. Regarding time point: after trial treatment. Treatment noted: LDRT plus nivolumab, ipilimumab, low-dose cyclophosphamide and aspirin (RACIN trial). First-strand cDNA relied on TRAV- and TRBV-specific primers spanning alpha and beta chains. TCR amplification used roughly 20 PCR cycles, a constant-region primer and a V-primer adapter. One entry per CDR3 protein, called by TCRdb with MiXCR from the reads. Of about 100,000 distinct CDR3 sequences in the sample, roughly 20% were seen once. The CDR3 loop spans 17 amino acids. V was pared by 3 bases and J by 5 bases, with 19 bases between. Germline V gene sequence: CDR1 MDHEN, CDR2 SYDVKM. This clonotype is a singleton in its sample.

The chain recombines TRBV28 with TRBJ2-2; unclear D gene. The sequence came from a male donor with prostate cancer. The sample in question was PBMCs, obtained after low-dose radiotherapy plus immunotherapy. DNA of the CDR3: TGTGCCAGCAGTTTCGCCCCGGATAGGGCGACGACCGGGGAGCTGTTTTTT. This encodes CASSFAPDRATTGELFF.